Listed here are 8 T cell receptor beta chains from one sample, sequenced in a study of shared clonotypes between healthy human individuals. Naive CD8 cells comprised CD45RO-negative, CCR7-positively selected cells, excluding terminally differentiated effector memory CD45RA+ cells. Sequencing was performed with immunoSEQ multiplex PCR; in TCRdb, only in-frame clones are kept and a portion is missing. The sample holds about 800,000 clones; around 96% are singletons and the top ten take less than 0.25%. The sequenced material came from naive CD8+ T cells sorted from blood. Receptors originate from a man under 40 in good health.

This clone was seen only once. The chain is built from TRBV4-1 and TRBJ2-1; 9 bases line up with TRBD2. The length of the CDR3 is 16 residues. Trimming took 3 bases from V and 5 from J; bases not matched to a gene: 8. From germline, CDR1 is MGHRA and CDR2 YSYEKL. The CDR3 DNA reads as TGCGCCAGCAGCCAGAATAGCGGGAGAACAAACAATGAGCAGTTCTTC. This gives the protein CASSQNSGRTNNEQFF.

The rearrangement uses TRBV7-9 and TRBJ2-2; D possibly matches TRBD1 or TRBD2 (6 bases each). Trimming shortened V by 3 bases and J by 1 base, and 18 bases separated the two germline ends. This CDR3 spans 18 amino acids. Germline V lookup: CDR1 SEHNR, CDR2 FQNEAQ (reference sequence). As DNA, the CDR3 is TGTGCCAGCAGCTTTCTGAGGGGGGTAGCGGAGAACACCGGGGAGCTGTTTTTT. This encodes CASSFLRGVAENTGELFF.

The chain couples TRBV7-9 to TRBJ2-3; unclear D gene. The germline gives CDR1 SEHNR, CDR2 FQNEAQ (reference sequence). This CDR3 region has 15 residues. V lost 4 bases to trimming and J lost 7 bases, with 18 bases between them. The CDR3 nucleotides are TGTGCCAGCAGCTCCTTAGCAGCTATGGTAAATACGCAGTATTTT. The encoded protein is CASSSLAAMVNTQYF.

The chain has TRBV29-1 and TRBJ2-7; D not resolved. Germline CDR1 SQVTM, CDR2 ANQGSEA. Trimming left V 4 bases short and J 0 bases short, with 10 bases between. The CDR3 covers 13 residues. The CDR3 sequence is CSVAGQLSYEQYF. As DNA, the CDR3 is TGCAGCGTTGCGGGTCAGCTCTCCTACGAGCAGTACTTC.

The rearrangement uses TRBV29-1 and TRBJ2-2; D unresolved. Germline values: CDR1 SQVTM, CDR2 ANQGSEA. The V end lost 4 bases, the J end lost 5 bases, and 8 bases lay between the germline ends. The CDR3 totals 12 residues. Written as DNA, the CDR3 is TGCAGCGTTGTCTCCGTTACCGGGGAGCTGTTTTTT. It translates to CSVVSVTGELFF.

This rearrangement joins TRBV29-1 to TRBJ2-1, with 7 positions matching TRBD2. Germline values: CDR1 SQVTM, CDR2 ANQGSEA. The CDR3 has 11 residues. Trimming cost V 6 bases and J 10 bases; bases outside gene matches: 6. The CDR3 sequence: CSVTILAEQFF. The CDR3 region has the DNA TGCAGCGTCACAATACTAGCGGAGCAGTTCTTC.

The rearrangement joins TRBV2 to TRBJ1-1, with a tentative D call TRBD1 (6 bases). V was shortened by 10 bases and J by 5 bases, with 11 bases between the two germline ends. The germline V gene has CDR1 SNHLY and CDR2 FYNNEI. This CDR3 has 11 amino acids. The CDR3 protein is CATQGRTEAFF. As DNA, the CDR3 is TGTGCCACCCAGGGGCGTACTGAAGCTTTCTTT.

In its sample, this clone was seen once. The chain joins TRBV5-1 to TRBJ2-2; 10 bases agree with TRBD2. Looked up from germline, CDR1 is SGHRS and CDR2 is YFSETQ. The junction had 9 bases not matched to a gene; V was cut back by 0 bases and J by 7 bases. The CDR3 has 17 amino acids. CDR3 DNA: TGCGCCAGCAGCTTGGGTCGACTAGCGGGTGTCCGCGGGGAGCTGTTTTTT. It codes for CASSLGRLAGVRGELFF.